The text below deals with one T cell receptor (beta chain). TCRdb keeps only in-frame clones here, not all; method: immunoSEQ multiplex PCR. The table includes about 1.5 million clones, approximately 98% detected once. The data are from a study of shared clonotypes between healthy human individuals. The CDR3 length is 11 residues. Between the trimmed V and J ends, which lost 8 bases and 4 bases, there was a span of 8 bases. Germline V gives CDR1 SNHLY, CDR2 FYNNEI. The V gene is TRBV2, the J gene TRBJ1-2, with a possible D match to TRBD1 (5 bases). The clonotype comes from a man in his thirties or forties in good health. The specimen sequenced was naive CD4+ T cells sorted from blood. Subset described: CD45RA+ positively selected. CDR3 DNA sequence: TGTGCCAGCGGGGGTTTCTATGGCTACACCTTC. Its protein is CASGGFYGYTF.